This T cell receptor beta chain was found in a study of regulatory T cells in long-lasting Graves disease. General study findings and limits: Persistent disease samples used TRBV28, TRBJ1-2 and TRBJ2-5 preferentially.

Time point defined: persistent/refractory GD, antithyroid drugs over 5 years with positive TRAb. RNA isolated from PBMCs was used to make the TCR library. iRepertoire HTBI primers and Arm-PCR of CDR3 regions built TCR beta libraries. Each CDR3 protein gets one entry after TCRdb re-called the multiplex PCR reads with MiXCR. Among around 450,000 distinct CDR3 sequences listed, approximately 21% were seen once. In its sample, this clonotype was seen once. Antigen: not known. This may arise from a read error, as a much more abundant clone is one base away. V was clipped by 6 bases and J by 3 bases, with 21 bases between them. Germline V gene sequence: CDR1 MNHEY, CDR2 SVGEGT. The CDR3 has 17 amino acids.

This chain connects TRBV6-2 or TRBV6-3 to TRBJ1-5; D is unclear. The source of this sequence is a female donor with Graves disease. This material consisted of peripheral blood mononuclear cells (PBMCs), taken when the disease was refractory, from a patient treated with antithyroid drugs. The CDR3 DNA is TGTGCCAGCAGGGTAGTCGCAGGTTGGGAGTCCAATCAGCCCCAGCATTTT. Amino acid sequence: CASRVVAGWESNQPQHF.